This T cell receptor beta chain was documented in a study of T-cell memory formation after mild COVID-19. TCRdb reprocessed the 5' RACE reads via MiXCR and lists one record per CDR3 protein. The sample lists roughly 300,000 distinct CDR3 sequences, roughly 16% occurring once. CDR1 is MNHEY, CDR2 SVGEGT, per germline. The CDR3 runs 12 residues. V lost 8 bases and J lost 5, with 11 bases in between. The gene calls are TRBV6-2 or TRBV6-3 and TRBJ2-3, with D possibly matching TRBD2 (5 bases). Sequencing was performed on PBMCs or a T cell subset sorted from them (not recorded which). The TCR comes from a man aged 18 to 29 who had mild COVID-19 (a few samples of this study predate the infection). Cell type and time point are not known. CDR3 sequence reads: CASSTIQDTQYF. The DNA of the CDR3 is TGTGCCAGCTCGACTATCCAAGATACGCAGTATTTT.